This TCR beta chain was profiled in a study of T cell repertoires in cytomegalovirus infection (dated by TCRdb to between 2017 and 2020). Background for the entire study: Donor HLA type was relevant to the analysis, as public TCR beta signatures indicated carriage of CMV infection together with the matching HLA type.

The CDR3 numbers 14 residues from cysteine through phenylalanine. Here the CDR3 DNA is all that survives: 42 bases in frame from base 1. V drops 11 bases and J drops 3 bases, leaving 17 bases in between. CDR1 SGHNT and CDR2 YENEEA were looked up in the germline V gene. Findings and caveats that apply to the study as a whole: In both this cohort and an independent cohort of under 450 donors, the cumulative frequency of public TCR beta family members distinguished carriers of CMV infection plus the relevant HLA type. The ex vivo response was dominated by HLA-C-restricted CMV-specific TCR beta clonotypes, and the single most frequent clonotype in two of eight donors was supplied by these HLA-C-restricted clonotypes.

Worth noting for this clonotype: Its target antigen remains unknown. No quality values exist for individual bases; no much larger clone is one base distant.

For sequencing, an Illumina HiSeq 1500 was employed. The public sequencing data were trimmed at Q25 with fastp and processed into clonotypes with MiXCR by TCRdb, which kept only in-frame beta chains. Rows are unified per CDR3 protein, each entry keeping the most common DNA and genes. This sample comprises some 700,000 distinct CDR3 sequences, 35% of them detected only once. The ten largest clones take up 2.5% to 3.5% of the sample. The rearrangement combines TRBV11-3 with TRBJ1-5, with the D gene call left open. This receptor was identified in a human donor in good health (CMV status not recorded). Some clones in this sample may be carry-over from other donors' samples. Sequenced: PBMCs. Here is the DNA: TGTGCCTTCCTCGCCGACGCTTACAATCAGCCCCAGCATTTT. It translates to CAFLADAYNQPQHF.